This TCR beta chain comes out of a study of prognosis after radiotherapy for stage I lung cancer. Study-wide context: Tumor type comprised squamous cell carcinoma in more than 5 patients and adenocarcinoma in about 12. General study points: A difference in TRBV and TRBJ gene usage was reportedly seen between patients with and without metastases.

This CDR3 contains 12 residues. V was cut by 6 bases and J by 10 bases, with 10 bases left in between. Genomic DNA yielded TCR beta CDR3, amplified by two-round multiplex PCR. For every TRBV and TRBJ gene, a specific primer was used in first-round PCR. TCRdb re-called the multiplex PCR reads through MiXCR, storing one row per CDR3 protein. Of about 24,000 distinct CDR3 sequences in the sample, 35% to 40% were seen once. This clonotype was counted ten times or more. Its antigen remains unknown. The source of this sequence is a donor over 45 with non-small cell lung cancer. The source was PBMCs, collected before or after stereotactic body radiation therapy (not recorded which). The J gene is TRBJ1-6, the V gene TRBV12-3 or TRBV12-4, with D unresolved. CDR3 in DNA: TGTGCCAGCAGGATAGGAGGATCACCCCTCCACTTT. Translated, it gives CASRIGGSPLHF.